This T cell receptor (beta chain) was profiled in a study of identical twins. Study findings and constraints: Shared out-of-frame alpha sequences (those common to twins) showed excess low generation probability. There was more out-of-frame TCR alpha sharing in monozygotic twins than models estimated. Abundant cord blood beta clonotypes carried fewer insertions; memory repertoires showed none.

The ends were cut back, 4 bases at V and 4 bases at J, with 9 bases in the middle. Germline lookup yields CDR1 KGHDR and CDR2 SFDVKD. The CDR3 consists of 13 residues. This clonotype was observed a handful of times. Its antigen is currently unknown. Each CDR3 protein gets one entry after TCRdb re-called the 5' RACE reads with MiXCR. The sample consists of fewer than 350,000 distinct CDR3 sequences, about 8% of them appearing once. This sample also belongs to another study, concerning yellow fever vaccine responses in identical twins.

The TCR sequence derives from a young woman in good health. Sequenced input: memory (CD45RO+) T cells sorted from blood. This chain connects TRBV24-1 to TRBJ1-2; a possible D gene is TRBD1 (6 bases). The CDR3, as DNA: TGTGCCACCAGTGAGTCGACAGGCTATGGCTACACCTTC. It codes for CATSESTGYGYTF.